The clone carrying this TCR beta chain appeared a few times. Its antigen is not identified. The sample originates from a study of early T cells in non-severe SARS-CoV-2 infection. Across the whole study: The authors sequenced bulk RNA from unsorted whole blood, leaving chains unpaired. Points from the study as a whole: Reliance on VDJdb matching favored anti-spike CD8 responses; private and CD4 specificities were missed.

Per the germline V gene, CDR1 is SGDLS and CDR2 is YYNGEE. Trimming stripped 2 bases from V and 0 bases from J, with 14 bases between. The CDR3 contains 16 residues. Attached unique molecular identifiers marked individual cDNA molecules. TCRdb re-called the 5' RACE reads with MiXCR, one entry per CDR3 protein. The table includes fewer than 110,000 distinct CDR3 sequences, over 8.5% detected once. This TCR was sampled from an adult who was a healthcare worker with PCR-confirmed SARS-CoV-2 infection or an uninfected control (not recorded which). The sequencing input was whole blood. The chain is built from TRBV9 and TRBJ2-5; D possibly uses TRBD1 or TRBD2 (6 bases each). The CDR3 nucleotides are TGTGCCAGCAGCGTGGAAGGGGGGACGTACCAAGAGACCCAGTACTTC. Residues: CASSVEGGTYQETQYF.